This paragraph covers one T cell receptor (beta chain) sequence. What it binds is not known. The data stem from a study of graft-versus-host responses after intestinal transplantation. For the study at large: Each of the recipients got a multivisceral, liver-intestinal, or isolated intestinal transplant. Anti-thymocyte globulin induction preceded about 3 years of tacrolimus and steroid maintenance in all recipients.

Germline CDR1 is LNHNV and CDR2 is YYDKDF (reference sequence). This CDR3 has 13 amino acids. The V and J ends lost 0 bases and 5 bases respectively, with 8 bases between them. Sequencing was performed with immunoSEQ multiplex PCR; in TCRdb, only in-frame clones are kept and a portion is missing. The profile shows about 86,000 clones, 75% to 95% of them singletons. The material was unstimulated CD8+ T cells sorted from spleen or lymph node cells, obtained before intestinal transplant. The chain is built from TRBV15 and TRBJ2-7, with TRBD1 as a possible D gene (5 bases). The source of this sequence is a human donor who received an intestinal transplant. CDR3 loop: CATSRERRDEQYF. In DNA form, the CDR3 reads TGTGCCACCAGCAGAGAGCGCAGGGACGAGCAGTACTTC.